This T cell receptor beta chain was recovered during a study of Graves' ophthalmopathy and Graves' hyperthyroidism. Trimming cost V 9 bases and J 3 bases, with 18 bases left between them. This CDR3 has 15 residues. Germline CDR1 reads LNHDA; CDR2 reads SQIVND (reference sequence). This clonotype was detected many times. Its antigen is as yet unknown. Findings of the study overall: Stable hyperthyroidism and ophthalmopathy were told apart by a 13-signature model, which achieved roughly 89% sensitivity and more than 75% specificity. The model predicted ophthalmopathy progression with more than 70% sensitivity and 72% to 85% specificity.

Transcripts of RNA were the source for amplifying TCR beta CDR3 regions. RT-PCR with HTBI primers came first, then second-round multiplex PCR. TCRdb re-called the multiplex PCR reads through MiXCR, storing one row per CDR3 protein. The data contain a few hundred thousand distinct CDR3 sequences, under 45% of them seen just once; the ten biggest clones take up 3.5% to 4.5%. Exclusion covered patients with other autoimmune diseases or uncontrolled infections (as well as pregnancy or lactation). Sequenced input: peripheral blood or thyroid tissue (not recorded which). The sequence was obtained from an adult man with Graves' hyperthyroidism. The rearrangement uses TRBV19 and TRBJ1-5; D remains unclear. DNA of the CDR3: TGTGCCAGCCATGAAGATGGGGTTGCCAATCAGCCCCAGCATTTT. Residues: CASHEDGVANQPQHF.